The clone carrying this TCR beta chain appeared a single time. The antigen remains unidentified. This specimen comes from a study of cytotoxic CD8 clonotypes in ibrutinib-treated CLL. Study details: Of the patients, eleven to twelve were relapsed/refractory, about 15 treatment-naive and 17 to 18 IGHV unmutated.

Study observations and caveats: Baseline clonality exceeded age-matched healthy donors and tracked circulating CD8+ T-cell counts. Public clonotypes were uncommon and contracted or stayed stable on treatment.

Sequencing used immunoSEQ multiplex PCR; TCRdb keeps in-frame clones, though not all of them. The sample lists under 150,000 clones, approximately 90% seen once, with more than 10% in the top ten. V lost 6 bases to trimming and J lost 1 base; unmatched junction nucleotides: 8. The CDR3 covers 14 residues. Germline V lookup: CDR1 GTSNPN, CDR2 SVGIG (reference sequence). This receptor was identified in a human donor with chronic lymphocytic leukemia. V gene TRBV30 combines with J gene TRBJ2-5; 7 nucleotides align to TRBD2. Sequences were derived from PBMCs, sampled after 12 months of ibrutinib treatment. CDR3 DNA: TGTGCCTGTCCTCGGGGGGTGAGCCAAGAGACCCAGTACTTC. Its translation is CACPRGVSQETQYF.